Listed here are 10 T cell receptor beta chains from one sample, sequenced in a study of T-cell reconstitution after alpha-beta-depleted transplantation in children. Preparation of the TCRbeta library used unique molecular identifiers. MiXCR, run by TCRdb on the PCR reads, gives a single entry per CDR3 protein. In the table there are approximately 980,000 distinct CDR3 sequences, around 30% of which are singletons. The sample was PBMCs, mostly from graft donor cells, taken 360 days after TCRalphabeta/CD19-depleted stem cell transplant. The receptor source for this set is a boy in the first two years of life who had a stem cell transplant for SCID, so the T cells may come from the graft donor.

The chain is built from TRBV5-4 and TRBJ2-1, with 7 bases aligning to TRBD1. This CDR3 contains 16 residues. Looked up from germline, CDR1 is SGHNT and CDR2 is YYREEE (reference sequence). J lost 7 bases, V lost 5 bases, and 15 bases had no gene match. CDR3 amino acids: CASRQERGRDWNEQFF. The CDR3 DNA is TGTGCCAGCAGGCAGGAAAGGGGGCGCGATTGGAATGAGCAGTTCTTC.

There are a few counts of this clonotype. The chain employs TRBV2 and TRBJ1-1; D uncertain. This CDR3 comprises 12 residues. From germline, CDR1 is SNHLY and CDR2 FYNNEI. V dropped 9 bases and J dropped 6 bases, with 14 bases sitting between them. The CDR3 loop is CASGVTWAEAFF. In DNA, the CDR3 is TGTGCCAGTGGAGTGACGTGGGCTGAAGCTTTCTTT.

This clonotype appeared a few times. The CDR3 nucleotides read TGTGCCAGCAGCTTGAGGGGCGACTACCTCCGGGAGACCCAGTACTTC. Encoded protein: CASSLRGDYLRETQYF. The V call is TRBV13, the J call TRBJ2-5; D may match TRBD1 or TRBD2 (5 bases each). CDR3 length: 16 amino acids. V lost 3 bases, J lost 5 bases, and 19 bases lay in between. CDR1 PRHDT and CDR2 FYEKMQ come from the germline V gene (reference sequence).

Only a few counts were recorded for this clonotype. The V gene is TRBV10-3, the J gene TRBJ1-5, with TRBD1 identical over 7 bases. Germline V lookup: CDR1 ENHRY, CDR2 SYGVKD. V lost 2 bases and J lost 7; bases outside the gene matches: 5. The CDR3 length is 14 residues. CDR3 in amino acids: CAISEDREAQPQHF. The CDR3 DNA reads as TGTGCCATCAGTGAGGACAGGGAGGCGCAGCCCCAGCATTTT.

The CDR3 here is CASSLGDRGENSPLHF. DNA of the CDR3: TGTGCCAGCAGCTTAGGGGACAGGGGCGAAAATTCACCCCTCCACTTT. The V call is TRBV11-2, the J call TRBJ1-6; TRBD1 matches at 10 bases. The germline gives CDR1 SGHAT, CDR2 FQNNGV. V was clipped by 1 base and J by 7 bases; unmatched bases: 4. CDR3 length: 16 residues.

The gene calls are TRBV2 and TRBJ1-5, with 9 bases aligning to TRBD1. This CDR3 spans 15 amino acids. In germline, CDR1 is SNHLY, CDR2 FYNNEI. With 7 bases clipped from V and 2 bases from J, the junction kept 6 bases outside the gene matches. The CDR3 here is CASTRDRVGNQPQHF. The DNA for the CDR3 is TGTGCCAGCACAAGGGACAGGGTTGGCAATCAGCCCCAGCATTTT. Full variable domain (outside the CDR3, taken from reference TRBV2 and TRBJ1-5): EPEVTQTPSHQVTQMGQEVILRCVPISNHLYFYWYRQILGQKVEFLVSFYNNEISEKSEIFDDQFSVERPDGSNFTLKIRSTKLEDSAMYFCASTRDRVGNQPQHFGDGTRLSIL.

This clonotype came up a few times. The rearrangement joins TRBV29-1 to TRBJ2-7; tentatively, D is TRBD1 (6 bases). V gave up 1 base and J gave up 6 bases, with 10 bases separating them. The CDR3 sequence is 12 residues long. Per germline, CDR1 SQVTM and CDR2 ANQGSEA. The CDR3, as DNA: TGCAGCGTTGAAGGACAGGTGGGCGAGCAGTACTTC. Protein product: CSVEGQVGEQYF.

CDR3 coding DNA: TGTGCCAGCACCCCCTCACTTGACAGCACTGAAGCTTTCTTT. It codes for CASTPSLDSTEAFF. The V call is TRBV7-9, the J call TRBJ1-1, with D perhaps TRBD1 (5 bases). The V gene lost 7 bases and the J gene lost 4 bases, with 16 bases spanning the gap. From germline, CDR1 is SEHNR and CDR2 FQNEAQ (reference sequence). The CDR3 has 14 residues. The complete variable domain, with remaining parts taken from reference TRBV7-9 and TRBJ1-1, reads DTGVSQNPRHKITKRGQNVTFRCDPISEHNRLYWYRQTLGQGPEFLTYFQNEAQLEKSRLLSDRFSAERPKGSFSTLEIQRTEQGDSAMYLCASTPSLDSTEAFFGQGTRLTVV.

This clonotype was seen more than once but under ten times. The CDR3 here is CASSQETGLGTGELFF. CDR3 nucleotide sequence: TGCGCCAGCAGCCAAGAAACAGGGCTGGGCACCGGGGAGCTGTTTTTT. The rearrangement joins TRBV4-3 to TRBJ2-2; D may be TRBD1 (6 bases). This CDR3 region has 16 residues. From germline, CDR1 is LGHNA and CDR2 YSLEER. V was cut by 0 bases and J by 4 bases, with 12 bases left in between.

The rearrangement links TRBV20-1 to TRBJ2-1; TRBD1 might be the D (5 bases). Per the germline V gene, CDR1 is DFQATT and CDR2 is SNEGSKA (reference sequence). With 0 bases removed from V and 5 bases from J, the gap between germline ends came to 20 bases. The CDR3 contains 17 residues. The DNA of the CDR3 is TGCAGTGCTAGAGATCGAGTGGCAGGGAAGGGGAACAATGAGCAGTTCTTC. This sequence encodes CSARDRVAGKGNNEQFF.